These T cell receptor beta chains were read from a single sample in a study of blood T cell repertoires in COVID-19. The method was immunoSEQ multiplex PCR; TCRdb's version includes in-frame clones alone and lacks a portion of them. The top ten clones hold 2.2% of a sample with about 160,000 clones, about four fifths of them seen once. Input material: peripheral blood. The receptors come from a man aged 70-80 years with acute or convalescent COVID-19. CDR3s include the opening cysteine and the closing phenylalanine or tryptophan. The D gene is left open where the match is weak. Clone sizes are given selectively: once, few, many, or a class where the clone is expanded.

size	D	V	J	CDR3	DNA
-	TRBD1	TRBV28	TRBJ1-2	CASSGQDRAYGYTF	TGTGCCAGCTCGGGACAGGACAGGGCCTATGGCTACACCTTC
few	-	TRBV9	TRBJ2-2	CASSRISVYGELFF	TGTGCCAGCAGCCGCATTTCGGTATACGGGGAGCTGTTTTTT
-	-	TRBV9	TRBJ2-3	CASSPRIQTWDTQYF	TGTGCCAGCAGCCCCAGGATTCAGACGTGGGATACGCAGTATTTT
-	TRBD2	TRBV14	TRBJ2-2	CASSQGLAGGSTGELFF	TGTGCCAGCAGCCAAGGACTAGCGGGAGGGTCCACCGGGGAGCTGTTTTTT
-	TRBD1	TRBV19	TRBJ1-5	CASSMGQSNQPQHF	TGTGCCAGTAGTATGGGACAGAGCAATCAGCCCCAGCATTTT
-	TRBD1	TRBV28	TRBJ1-4	CASSSSGTGYEKLFF	TGTGCCAGCAGTTCGTCCGGGACAGGTTACGAAAAACTGTTTTTT
-	-	TRBV2	TRBJ1-2	CASSAENPNYGYTF	TGTGCCAGCAGCGCCGAGAATCCTAACTATGGCTACACCTTC
-	TRBD2	TRBV29-1	TRBJ2-3	CSVVGASGSTDTQYF	TGCAGCGTTGTGGGGGCTAGCGGGAGCACAGATACGCAGTATTTT
-	TRBD1	TRBV2	TRBJ1-1	CASSAPTGRTEAFF	TGTGCCAGCAGCGCCCCGACAGGGAGGACTGAAGCTTTCTTT
-	-	TRBV28	TRBJ2-1	CASSPLILREQFF	TGTGCCAGCAGTCCCTTAATTTTGCGGGAGCAGTTCTTC